This entry lists 10 T cell receptor beta chains sequenced from one sample in a study of CD8 T cells in Susac syndrome (dated by TCRdb to about 2019). Receptor amplification or capture employed the immunoSEQ multiplex PCR assay. RNA was extracted using the RNeasy kit, and about 0.45 to 1 microgram was reverse transcribed with random hexamers. TCRdb redid the processing of the public reads, applying fastp at Q25 and MiXCR, and retained in-frame beta chains. Records with the same CDR3 protein are collapsed into one entry carrying the most frequent genes and DNA. The sample table holds around 300,000 distinct CDR3 sequences, of which around 91% were seen once. The biggest ten clones account for less than 0.2% of the sample. What was sequenced was CD8+ T cells from PBMCs. The source of these receptors is a human donor with multiple sclerosis.

The V gene is TRBV6-1, the J gene TRBJ2-1; 13 nucleotides agree with TRBD2. Trimming removed 7 bases from V and 8 bases from J; junction bases left unmatched: 8. CDR3 length equals 15 residues. Germline CDR1 is MNHNS and CDR2 is SASEGT. The CDR3 is CASTTGTSGIHEQFF. The CDR3 bases are TGTGCCAGCACTACCGGGACTAGCGGGATCCATGAGCAGTTCTTC.

This clonotype has just one count. This sequence joins TRBV14 and TRBJ2-7; 8 nucleotides match TRBD1. Germline loops: CDR1 SGHDN, CDR2 FVKESK. This CDR3 has 16 amino acids. V lost 1 base, J lost 3 bases, and 8 bases stayed unmatched. The CDR3: CASSQGYRTGYYEQYF. As DNA, the CDR3 is TGTGCCAGCAGCCAAGGGTACCGGACAGGGTACTACGAGCAGTACTTC. The variable domain in full, completed from reference TRBV14 and TRBJ2-7, reads EAGVTQFPSHSVIEKGQTVTLRCDPISGHDNLYWYRRVMGKEIKFLLHFVKESKQDESGMPNNRFLAERTGGTYSTLKVQPAELEDSGVYFCASSQGYRTGYYEQYFGPGTRLTVT.

J is TRBJ2-7 and V is TRBV4-3; D is unresolved. Germline loops: CDR1 LGHNA, CDR2 YSLEER. V lost 0 bases and J lost 2, with 14 bases in between. The CDR3 is made up of 16 amino acids. CDR3 sequence reads: CASSQDPSATTYEQYF. The CDR3 DNA is TGCGCCAGCAGCCAAGATCCATCCGCGACGACCTACGAGCAGTACTTC.

The chain links TRBV30 to TRBJ2-3, with 8 bases aligning to TRBD1. The CDR3 totals 14 residues. Per the germline V gene, CDR1 is GTSNPN and CDR2 is SVGIG (reference sequence). Losses at the gene ends were 3 bases for V and 0 bases for J; bases not matched to a gene: 2. CDR3 region: CAWRDRASTDTQYF. The CDR3 nucleotides read TGTGCCTGGAGGGACAGGGCTAGCACAGATACGCAGTATTTT.

This chain connects TRBV4-3 to TRBJ2-1, with D maybe TRBD2 (5 bases). CDR1 is LGHNA, CDR2 YSLEER, per germline. The ends were cut back, 2 bases at V and 0 bases at J, with 5 bases in the middle. This CDR3 is 14 amino acids long. CDR3 bases: TGCGCCAGCAGCCAACTAGCCTCCTACAATGAGCAGTTCTTC. Its protein product is CASSQLASYNEQFF.

This clonotype was seen just once. The V and J genes are TRBV29-1 and TRBJ2-7; 9 nucleotides line up with TRBD1. The V segment lost 6 bases and the J segment 1 base; nucleotides outside the gene matches: 10. The CDR3 covers 15 residues. The germline CDR1 and CDR2 sequences are SQVTM and ANQGSEA. Written as DNA, the CDR3 is TGCAGCGTAGACCCCGGGACAGGGACATCCTACGAGCAGTACTTC. Amino acids: CSVDPGTGTSYEQYF.

This chain uses TRBV24-1 with TRBJ2-5; D unresolved. V shed 5 bases and J shed 2 bases, with 17 bases lying between them. Germline values: CDR1 KGHDR, CDR2 SFDVKD. The CDR3 extends over 16 amino acids. The CDR3: CATSGASSTIQETQYF. CDR3 in DNA: TGTGCCACCAGTGGGGCGTCGTCTACGATACAAGAGACCCAGTACTTC.

This CDR3 reads CASGFARTDTQYF. CDR3 sequence (DNA): TGTGCCAGCGGGTTCGCTCGCACAGATACGCAGTATTTT. This chain uses TRBV6-5 with TRBJ2-3; D unclear. V was pared by 8 bases and J by 1 base, with 10 bases between. Per germline, CDR1 MNHEY and CDR2 SVGAGI. The CDR3 sequence is 13 residues long.

V and J are TRBV7-2 and TRBJ1-2; D uncertain. Germline V lookup: CDR1 SGHTA, CDR2 FQGNSA. The CDR3 is made up of 15 amino acids. The V end lost 2 bases, the J end lost 6 bases, and 16 bases lay between the germline ends. The CDR3 loop is CASSLYGGLRDGYTF. CDR3 DNA: TGTGCCAGCAGCTTATACGGAGGGCTAAGGGATGGCTACACCTTC.

The rearrangement links TRBV9 to TRBJ2-3; D unresolved. Germline CDR1 is SGDLS and CDR2 is YYNGEE. Trimming took 0 bases from V and 2 from J, leaving 4 bases between them. The CDR3 is 13 amino acids. The CDR3 region is CASSVVLTDTQYF. CDR3 nucleotides: TGTGCCAGCAGCGTAGTTCTCACAGATACGCAGTATTTT.